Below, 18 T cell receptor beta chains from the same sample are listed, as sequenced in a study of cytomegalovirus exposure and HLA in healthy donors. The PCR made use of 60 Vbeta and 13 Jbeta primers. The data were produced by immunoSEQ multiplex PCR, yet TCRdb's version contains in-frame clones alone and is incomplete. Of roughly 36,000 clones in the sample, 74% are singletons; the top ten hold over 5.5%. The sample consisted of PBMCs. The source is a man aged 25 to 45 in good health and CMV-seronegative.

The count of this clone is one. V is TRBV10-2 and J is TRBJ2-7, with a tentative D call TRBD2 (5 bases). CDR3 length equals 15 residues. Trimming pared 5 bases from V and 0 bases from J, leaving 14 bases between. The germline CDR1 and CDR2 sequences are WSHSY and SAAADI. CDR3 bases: TGCGCCAGCAGTCGAGGGAACAGTGGCTCCTACGAGCAGTACTTC. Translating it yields CASSRGNSGSYEQYF.

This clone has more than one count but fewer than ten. DNA of the CDR3: TGCGCCAGCAGCCCCCTACCAATGAACACTGAAGCTTTCTTT. As protein: CASSPLPMNTEAFF. The V call is TRBV4-1, the J call TRBJ1-1; D call uncertain. The V gene's germline CDR1 is MGHRA and CDR2 YSYEKL. The V end lost 4 bases, the J end lost 0 bases, and 9 bases lay between the germline ends. The CDR3 spans 14 residues.

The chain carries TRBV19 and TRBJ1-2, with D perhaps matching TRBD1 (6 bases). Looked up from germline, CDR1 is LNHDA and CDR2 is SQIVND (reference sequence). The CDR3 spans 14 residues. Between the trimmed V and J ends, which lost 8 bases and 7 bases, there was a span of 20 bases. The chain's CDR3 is CASGEQGSQGGYTF. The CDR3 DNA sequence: TGTGCCAGTGGCGAACAGGGAAGCCAGGGTGGCTACACCTTC.

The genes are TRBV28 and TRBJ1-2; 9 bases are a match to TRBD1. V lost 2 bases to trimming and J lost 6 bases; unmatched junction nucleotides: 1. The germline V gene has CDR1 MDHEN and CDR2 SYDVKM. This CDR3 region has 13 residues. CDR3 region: CASSLGTGNGYTF. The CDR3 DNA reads TGTGCCAGCAGTTTAGGGACAGGGAATGGCTACACCTTC.

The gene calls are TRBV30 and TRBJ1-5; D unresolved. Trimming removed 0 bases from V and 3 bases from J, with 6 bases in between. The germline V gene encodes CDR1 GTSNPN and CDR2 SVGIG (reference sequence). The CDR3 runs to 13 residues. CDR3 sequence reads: CAWSVKHNQPQHF. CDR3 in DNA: TGTGCCTGGAGTGTTAAGCACAATCAGCCCCAGCATTTT.

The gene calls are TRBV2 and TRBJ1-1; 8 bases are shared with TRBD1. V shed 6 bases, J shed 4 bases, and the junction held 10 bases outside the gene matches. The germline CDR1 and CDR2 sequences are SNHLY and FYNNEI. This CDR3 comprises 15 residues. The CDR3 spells CASRANRGRTTEAFF. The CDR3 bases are TGTGCCAGCAGAGCTAACAGGGGGAGGACCACTGAAGCTTTCTTT. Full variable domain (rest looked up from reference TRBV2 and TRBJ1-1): EPEVTQTPSHQVTQMGQEVILRCVPISNHLYFYWYRQILGQKVEFLVSFYNNEISEKSEIFDDQFSVERPDGSNFTLKIRSTKLEDSAMYFCASRANRGRTTEAFFGQGTRLTVV.

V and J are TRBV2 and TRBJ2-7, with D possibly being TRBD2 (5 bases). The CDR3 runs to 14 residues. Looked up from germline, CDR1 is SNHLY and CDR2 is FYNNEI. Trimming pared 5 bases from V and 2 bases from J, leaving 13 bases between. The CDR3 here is CASSSEVGAYEQYF. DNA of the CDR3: TGTGCCAGCAGTTCGGAGGTTGGTGCCTACGAGCAGTACTTC.

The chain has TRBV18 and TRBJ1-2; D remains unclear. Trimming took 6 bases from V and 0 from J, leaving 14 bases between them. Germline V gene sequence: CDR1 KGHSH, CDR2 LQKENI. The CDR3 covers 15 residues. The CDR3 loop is CASSTGPRANYGYTF. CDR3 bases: TGTGCCAGCTCCACTGGGCCACGAGCTAACTATGGCTACACCTTC.

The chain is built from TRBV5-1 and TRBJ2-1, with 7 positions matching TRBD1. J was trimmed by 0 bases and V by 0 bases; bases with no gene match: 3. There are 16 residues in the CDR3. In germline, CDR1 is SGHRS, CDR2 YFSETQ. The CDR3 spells CASSLGQGGSYNEQFF. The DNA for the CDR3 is TGCGCCAGCAGCTTGGGACAGGGCGGCTCCTACAATGAGCAGTTCTTC.

DNA of the CDR3: TGTGCCAGCGGGGACAGGCAAAAGAACTATGGCTACACCTTC. This encodes CASGDRQKNYGYTF. The genes are TRBV6-1 and TRBJ1-2; TRBD1 matches 8 bases. Per the germline V gene, CDR1 is MNHNS and CDR2 is SASEGT. This CDR3 is 14 amino acids long. The ends lost 8 bases at V and 2 bases at J; junction bases unmatched: 7.

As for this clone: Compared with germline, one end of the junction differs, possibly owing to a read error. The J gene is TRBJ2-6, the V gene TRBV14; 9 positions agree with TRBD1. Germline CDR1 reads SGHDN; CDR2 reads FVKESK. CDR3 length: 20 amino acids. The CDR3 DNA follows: TGTGCCAGCAGCCAAGTCAGGCCCCGGGGACAGGGCTCTGGGGCCAACGTCCTGCCTTTC. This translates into CASSQVRPRGQGSGANVLPF. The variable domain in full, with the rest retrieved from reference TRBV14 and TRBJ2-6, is EAGVTQFPSHSVIEKGQTVTLRCDPISGHDNLYWYRRVMGKEIKFLLHFVKESKQDESGMPNNRFLAERTGGTYSTLKVQPAELEDSGVYFCASSQVRPRGQGSGANVLPFGAGSRLTVL.

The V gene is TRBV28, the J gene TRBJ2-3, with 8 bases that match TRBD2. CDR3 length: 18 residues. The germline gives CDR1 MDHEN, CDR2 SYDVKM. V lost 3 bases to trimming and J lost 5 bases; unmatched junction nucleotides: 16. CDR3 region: CASSFPLARAGEKDTQYF. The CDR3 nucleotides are TGTGCCAGCAGTTTTCCGCTGGCCCGAGCGGGAGAAAAAGATACGCAGTATTTT.

CDR3 sequence reads: CASSAGWNEQFF. The CDR3 bases are TGTGCCAGCAGTGCAGGGTGGAATGAGCAGTTCTTC. The rearrangement joins TRBV25-1 to TRBJ2-1; D might be TRBD1 (5 bases). There are 12 residues in the CDR3. Looked up from germline, CDR1 is MGHDK and CDR2 is SYGVNS. Trimming shortened V by 4 bases and J by 7 bases, and 8 bases separated the two germline ends.

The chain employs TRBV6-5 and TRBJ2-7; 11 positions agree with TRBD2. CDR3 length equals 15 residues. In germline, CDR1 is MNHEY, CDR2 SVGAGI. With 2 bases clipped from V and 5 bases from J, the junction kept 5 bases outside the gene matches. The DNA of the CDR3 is TGTGCCAGCAGTTACCTAGCGGGAGGCCCCCACGAGCAGTACTTC. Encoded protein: CASSYLAGGPHEQYF.

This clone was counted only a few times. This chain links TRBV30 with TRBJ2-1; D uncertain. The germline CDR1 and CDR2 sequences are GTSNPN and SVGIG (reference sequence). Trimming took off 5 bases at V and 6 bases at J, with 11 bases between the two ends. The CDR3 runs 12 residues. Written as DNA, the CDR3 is TGTGCCTGGGCCAGGCTGAGCAATGAGCAGTTCTTC. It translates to CAWARLSNEQFF.

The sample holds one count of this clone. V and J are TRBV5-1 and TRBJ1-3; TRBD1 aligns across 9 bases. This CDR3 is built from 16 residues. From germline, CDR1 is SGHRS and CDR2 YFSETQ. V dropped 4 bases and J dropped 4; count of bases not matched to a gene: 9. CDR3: CASSPGQGLLGNTIYF. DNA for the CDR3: TGCGCCAGCAGCCCGGGACAGGGATTGCTCGGAAACACCATATATTTT.

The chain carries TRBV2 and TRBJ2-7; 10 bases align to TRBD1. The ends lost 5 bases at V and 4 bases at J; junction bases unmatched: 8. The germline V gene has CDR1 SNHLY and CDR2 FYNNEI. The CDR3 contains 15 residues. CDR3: CASSNTDRGGYEQYF. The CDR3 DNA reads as TGTGCCAGCAGTAACACGGACAGGGGGGGGTACGAGCAGTACTTC.

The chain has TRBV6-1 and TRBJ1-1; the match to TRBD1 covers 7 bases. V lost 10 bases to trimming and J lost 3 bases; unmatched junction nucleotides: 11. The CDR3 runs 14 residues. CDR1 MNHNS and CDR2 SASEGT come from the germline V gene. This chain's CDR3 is CATIRGWGDTEAFF. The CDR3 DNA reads TGTGCCACCATCAGGGGGTGGGGGGACACTGAAGCTTTCTTT.